A single sample gave rise to the 25 T cell receptor beta chains below, sequenced in a study of shared clonotypes between healthy human individuals. Some clones are missing from TCRdb's copy, which holds only in-frame ones; the method was immunoSEQ multiplex PCR. The table shows about 2.3 million clones, with around 90% occurring only once. The sequencing sample was made of naive CD4+ T cells from PBMCs. Noted subset: CD45RA+ positively selected. Receptor source: a man in his late teens or twenties in good health. Some clones in this sample may be carry-over from other donors' samples.

CDR3 sequence (DNA): TGTGCCAGCAGGGCCGGGACAAGCAATCAGCCCCAGCATTTT. Translating gives CASRAGTSNQPQHF. This rearrangement joins TRBV6-1 to TRBJ1-5; TRBD1 might be the D (6 bases). V was clipped by 6 bases and J by 1 base, with 10 bases between them. The length of the CDR3 is 14 residues. Per germline, CDR1 MNHNS and CDR2 SASEGT.

This clone was detected once. The rearrangement uses TRBV7-8 and TRBJ1-1; D is ambiguous. V lost 2 bases and J 0 bases, leaving 7 bases between the germline ends. The CDR3 loop spans 14 amino acids. Germline CDR1 and CDR2: SGHVS and FQNEAQ. As DNA, the CDR3 is TGTGCCAGCAGCTTATCGGGTATGAACACTGAAGCTTTCTTT. It specifies CASSLSGMNTEAFF.

The CDR3 region is CASSLAAGRSNQPQHF. The CDR3 nucleotides are TGTGCCAGCAGCTTAGCCGCGGGTAGGAGCAATCAGCCCCAGCATTTT. The V call is TRBV7-2, the J call TRBJ1-5; D call uncertain. V gave up 0 bases and J gave up 1 base, with 10 bases separating them. This CDR3 is built from 16 residues. Germline V gives CDR1 SGHTA, CDR2 FQGNSA.

Here the CDR3 reads CSVDEASNTEAFF. The DNA of the CDR3 is TGCAGCGTTGACGAGGCCTCGAACACTGAAGCTTTCTTT. The rearrangement joins TRBV29-1 to TRBJ1-1; no reliable D call. V was shortened by 3 bases and J by 1 base, with 9 bases between the two germline ends. Germline assignment: CDR1 SQVTM and CDR2 ANQGSEA. The CDR3 is 13 amino acids.

The rearrangement uses TRBV19 and TRBJ2-7, with D perhaps matching TRBD2 (6 bases). V lost 6 bases to trimming and J lost 2 bases, with 20 bases between them. CDR3 length: 16 residues. Germline V lookup: CDR1 LNHDA, CDR2 SQIVND (reference sequence). CDR3 DNA: TGTGCCAGTAGCAAATCGGGAGCCGCCAACACCTACGAGCAGTACTTC. The encoded protein is CASSKSGAANTYEQYF.

Here the CDR3 DNA reads TGTGCCAGCAGCTATCCAGGGACTCGAGGCTACACCTTC. It is translated as CASSYPGTRGYTF. The genes are TRBV7-9 and TRBJ1-2; possible D gene TRBD1, 5 bases. Germline CDR1 reads SEHNR; CDR2 reads FQNEAQ (reference sequence). V was pared by 4 bases and J by 8 bases, with 14 bases between. The CDR3 is 13 amino acids. The variable domain in full, completed from reference TRBV7-9 and TRBJ1-2, reads DTGVSQNPRHKITKRGQNVTFRCDPISEHNRLYWYRQTLGQGPEFLTYFQNEAQLEKSRLLSDRFSAERPKGSFSTLEIQRTEQGDSAMYLCASSYPGTRGYTFGSGTRLTVV.

The chain links TRBV28 to TRBJ2-1, with D tentatively TRBD2 (5 bases). Germline V gives CDR1 MDHEN, CDR2 SYDVKM. The CDR3 covers 14 residues. V dropped 6 bases and J dropped 2 bases, with 11 bases sitting between them. CDR3 nucleotides: TGTGCCAGCAGGGTACTAGGAACCTACAATGAGCAGTTCTTC. Its protein product is CASRVLGTYNEQFF.

The chain has TRBV19 and TRBJ2-7, with 9 bases that match TRBD2. V lost 1 base and J lost 3; bases outside the gene matches: 4. Germline CDR1 is LNHDA and CDR2 is SQIVND (reference sequence). There are 15 residues in the CDR3. DNA of the CDR3: TGTGCCAGTAGTATAGCTAGCGGGATGATCTACGAGCAGTACTTC. As protein: CASSIASGMIYEQYF.

The chain is built from TRBV28 and TRBJ2-5, with no clear D. The CDR3 spans 13 residues. Trimming removed 5 bases from V and 5 bases from J, with 12 bases in between. CDR1 MDHEN and CDR2 SYDVKM come from the germline V gene. The CDR3 bases are TGTGCCAGCAGTGTGGGCCCCGACGAGACCCAGTACTTC. Its protein is CASSVGPDETQYF.

The chain is built from TRBV6-5 and TRBJ2-1, with TRBD2 as a possible D gene (5 bases). This CDR3 is 12 amino acids long. V lost 10 bases to trimming and J lost 4 bases, with 11 bases between them. The germline CDR1 and CDR2 sequences are MNHEY and SVGAGI. CDR3 coding DNA: TGTGCCACCCGGACTCCTTACAATGAGCAGTTCTTC. Protein: CATRTPYNEQFF.

The rearrangement uses TRBV28 and TRBJ2-3; 7 nucleotides line up with TRBD2. Germline V gene sequence: CDR1 MDHEN, CDR2 SYDVKM. The trim removed 7 bases at V and 1 base at J, leaving 2 bases unmatched. The CDR3 is 13 residues long. This chain's CDR3 is CASKAGGTDTQYF. In nucleotides, the CDR3 is TGTGCCAGCAAGGCGGGAGGCACAGATACGCAGTATTTT.

This clone was seen only a few times. The genes are TRBV5-1 and TRBJ1-4, with TRBD1 as a possible D gene (5 bases). This CDR3 is built from 13 residues. V was cut by 4 bases and J by 6 bases, with 10 bases left in between. Germline CDR1 SGHRS, CDR2 YFSETQ. In DNA form, the CDR3 reads TGCGCCAGCAGCGGGGGGGTTGATGAAAAACTGTTTTTT. Translating gives CASSGGVDEKLFF. The full variable domain, rest sourced from reference TRBV5-1 and TRBJ1-4, is KAGVTQTPRYLIKTRGQQVTLSCSPISGHRSVSWYQQTPGQGLQFLFEYFSETQRNKGNFPGRFSGRQFSNSRSEMNVSTLELGDSALYLCASSGGVDEKLFFGSGTQLSVL.

V is TRBV6-5 and J is TRBJ1-2, with 10 bases aligning to TRBD1. J was trimmed by 4 bases and V by 8 bases; bases with no gene match: 7. Germline V gene sequence: CDR1 MNHEY, CDR2 SVGAGI. CDR3 length equals 14 residues. The CDR3 sequence: CASGDRGRSYGYTF. The CDR3 DNA is TGTGCCAGCGGGGACAGGGGAAGATCCTATGGCTACACCTTC.

V is TRBV4-1 and J is TRBJ2-5, with TRBD2 matching 10 bases. The J call may not be correct, given that the DNA end is closer to TRBJ2-7. Germline V CDR1 and CDR2: MGHRA, YSYEKL. This CDR3 contains 17 residues. CDR3 nucleotide sequence: TGCGCCAGCAGCCAAGATGATAGGACTAGCGGTTCCTACGAGCAGTACTTC. It is translated as CASSQDDRTSGSYEQYF.

With regard to this clone: Other nucleotide sequences from this sample produce the same CDR3. The chain joins TRBV7-9 to TRBJ1-3; TRBD1 is a possible D gene (6 bases). Trimming left V 5 bases short and J 0 bases short, with 8 bases between. Per germline, CDR1 SEHNR and CDR2 FQNEAQ (reference sequence). The CDR3 is 14 residues long. The CDR3, as DNA: TGTGCCAGCAGCCCGACAGGCTCTGGAAACACCATATATTTT. Translated, it gives CASSPTGSGNTIYF. Filled out from reference TRBV7-9 and TRBJ1-3, the complete variable domain reads DTGVSQNPRHKITKRGQNVTFRCDPISEHNRLYWYRQTLGQGPEFLTYFQNEAQLEKSRLLSDRFSAERPKGSFSTLEIQRTEQGDSAMYLCASSPTGSGNTIYFGEGSWLTVV.

This chain links TRBV5-1 with TRBJ2-1; D perhaps matches TRBD2 (5 bases). This CDR3 has 14 amino acids. Trimming shortened V by 0 bases and J by 6 bases, and 10 bases separated the two germline ends. In germline, CDR1 is SGHRS, CDR2 YFSETQ. The CDR3 spells CASSLVERSNEQFF. CDR3 nucleotide sequence: TGCGCCAGCAGCTTGGTCGAGCGGAGCAATGAGCAGTTCTTC. Complete variable domain (other parts from reference TRBV5-1 and TRBJ2-1): KAGVTQTPRYLIKTRGQQVTLSCSPISGHRSVSWYQQTPGQGLQFLFEYFSETQRNKGNFPGRFSGRQFSNSRSEMNVSTLELGDSALYLCASSLVERSNEQFFGPGTRLTVL.

The J gene is TRBJ2-1, the V gene TRBV4-1, with a tentative D call TRBD1 (5 bases). Trimming took 1 base from V and 2 from J, leaving 9 bases between them. The CDR3 runs 15 residues. CDR1 is MGHRA and CDR2 is YSYEKL in the germline V gene. The CDR3 sequence is CASSQGAGTYNEQFF. The CDR3 DNA reads TGCGCCAGCAGCCAAGGCGCAGGGACCTACAATGAGCAGTTCTTC.

V gene TRBV5-1 combines with J gene TRBJ1-1, with TRBD1 as a possible D gene (6 bases). The germline V gene encodes CDR1 SGHRS and CDR2 YFSETQ. This CDR3 has 15 residues. The germline V and J ends were trimmed by 3 bases and 1 base, with 13 bases remaining between them. The chain's CDR3 is CASSSQPTGNTEAFF. The CDR3 DNA is TGCGCCAGCAGCTCCCAACCGACAGGGAACACTGAAGCTTTCTTT.

The table lists this clone with a count of one. The CDR3, as DNA: TGCGCCAGCAGCCAGGGGACTAGCGGTGCCTACGAGCAGTACTTC. Translating it yields CASSQGTSGAYEQYF. The chain is built from TRBV4-1 and TRBJ2-7; TRBD2 matches 11 bases. This CDR3 contains 15 residues. Germline values: CDR1 MGHRA, CDR2 YSYEKL. V shed 3 bases, J shed 2 bases, and the junction held 3 bases outside the gene matches.

V usage is TRBV14 and J usage is TRBJ1-4; D not resolved. The CDR3 totals 14 residues. The germline CDR1 and CDR2 sequences are SGHDN and FVKESK. Trimming removed 2 bases from V and 6 bases from J, with 10 bases in between. This CDR3 is CASSQLLADEKLFF. The CDR3 DNA reads as TGTGCCAGCAGCCAACTATTAGCGGATGAAAAACTGTTTTTT.

The chain joins TRBV28 to TRBJ2-5; no definite D call. The DNA end lines up better with TRBJ2-7; the J call may be wrong. Germline lookup yields CDR1 MDHEN and CDR2 SYDVKM. The length of the CDR3 is 11 residues. The CDR3 region has the DNA TGTGCCAGCAGTTTTTTCGGCGAGCAGTACTTC. Protein product: CASSFFGEQYF.

The genes are TRBV5-1 and TRBJ2-7; no clear D. The CDR3 is 15 residues long. The V gene lost 5 bases and the J gene lost 1 base, with 16 bases spanning the gap. Germline loops: CDR1 SGHRS, CDR2 YFSETQ. The CDR3 region is CASRLGDSVSYEQYF. The CDR3 region has the DNA TGCGCCAGCAGACTTGGGGATAGTGTGTCCTACGAGCAGTACTTC.

This chain joins TRBV20-1 and TRBJ2-1; a weak D match, TRBD2 (6 bases). This CDR3 is built from 11 residues. V lost 4 bases and J lost 15, with 16 bases in between. Germline V lookup: CDR1 DFQATT, CDR2 SNEGSKA (reference sequence). For the CDR3, the DNA is TGCAGTGCTAAAGGCCCGGGAGAACCGTTCTTC. Translated: CSAKGPGEPFF.

This chain joins TRBV19 and TRBJ1-5; D gene unclear. This CDR3 has 15 residues. Deletions cut 3 bases from V and 1 base from J, with 10 bases between. In germline, CDR1 is LNHDA, CDR2 SQIVND (reference sequence). The CDR3 protein is CASSILGPSNQPQHF. The CDR3 DNA is TGTGCCAGTAGTATCTTAGGCCCAAGCAATCAGCCCCAGCATTTT.

This chain joins TRBV7-3 and TRBJ2-2; D is ambiguous. Germline values: CDR1 SGHTA, CDR2 FQGTGA. V lost 5 bases to trimming and J lost 5 bases, with 12 bases between them. This CDR3 is built from 14 residues. CDR3 region: CASSLGSRTGELFF. CDR3 bases: TGTGCCAGCAGCCTAGGTAGCCGGACCGGGGAGCTGTTTTTT.